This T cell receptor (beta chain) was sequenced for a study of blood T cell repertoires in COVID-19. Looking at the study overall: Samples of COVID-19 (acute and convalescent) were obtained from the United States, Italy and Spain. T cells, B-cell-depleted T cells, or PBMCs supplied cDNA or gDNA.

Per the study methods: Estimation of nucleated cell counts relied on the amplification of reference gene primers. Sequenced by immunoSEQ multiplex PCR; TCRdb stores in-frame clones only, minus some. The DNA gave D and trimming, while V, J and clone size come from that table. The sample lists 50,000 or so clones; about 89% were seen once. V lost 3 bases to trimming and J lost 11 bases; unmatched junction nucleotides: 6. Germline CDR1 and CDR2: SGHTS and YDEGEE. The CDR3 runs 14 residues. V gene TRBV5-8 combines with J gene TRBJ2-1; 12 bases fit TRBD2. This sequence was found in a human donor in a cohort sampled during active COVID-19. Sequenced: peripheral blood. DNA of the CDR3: TGTGCCAGCAGCTACCTAGCGGGAGGGCCCCAGCAGTTCTTC. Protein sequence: CASSYLAGGPQQFF.